This T cell receptor beta chain was documented in a study of graft-versus-host responses after intestinal transplantation (dated by TCRdb to the early 2020s). About the full investigation: Multivisceral, liver-intestinal, or isolated intestinal transplants were received by the recipients. Every recipient was given anti-thymocyte globulin induction, then maintenance tacrolimus and steroids for 2 to 3 years. Graft-versus-host and host-versus-graft alloreactive T cell clones were tracked in the graft, circulation and bone marrow after intestinal transplantation using bulk TCR-beta CDR3 sequencing. Alloreactive clones were identified by sequencing pre-transplant mixed lymphocyte reaction products and comparing these products with unstimulated pre-transplant donor and recipient T cells. Of the roughly 25 intestinal transplant recipients enrolled in the cohort, one of whom was a retransplant, 3 patients without pretransplant specimens were excluded. A peak of at least 4% donor T cells among recipient peripheral blood mononuclear cells was the definition used for donor T cell macrochimerism. Rather than being sequenced by the commercial service, samples from a few later patients were sequenced in-house on an Illumina MiSeq and processed with MiXCR.

The sample's time point label is to be understood as: cells obtained before transplantation from donor or recipient. CD3+CD4+ and CD3+CD8+ populations were FACS-sorted from unstimulated pre-transplant donor and recipient cells taken from spleen or lymph nodes. Paper-wide results and their limitations: Early after transplant, peak levels of circulating GvH clones were found to be associated with declines in HvG clones. In patients with donor T cell macrochimerism, the allografts had high GvH to HvG T cell clonal ratios. The relatively low number and heterogeneity of intestinal transplant patients limited the conclusions. GvH clones were detected in recipient bone marrow, and some of these GvH clones were observed earlier in ileal mucosa or blood, consistent with an intestinal mucosal origin.

To note about this clone: Its antigen is not yet known. No much larger clonotype is one base removed from it; base qualities were not supplied.

V and J lose 7 bases and 4 bases, and a span of 21 bases separates them. Spanning cysteine to phenylalanine, the CDR3 consists of 16 amino acids. Of all the DNA, just the CDR3 is kept, 48 bases in frame from base 1. CDR1 and CDR2, per the germline V gene, are MDHEN and SYDVKM. Library construction relied on the immunoSEQ multiplex PCR assay. For most patients, genomic DNA was isolated with the Qiagen DNeasy Blood and Tissue Kit and sent frozen to Adaptive Biotechnologies for TCR sequencing. For most patients, high-throughput TCR-beta CDR3 sequencing of genomic DNA was performed by Adaptive Biotechnologies. As for the authors' bioinformatics: Adaptive's ImmunoSEQ software supplied the TCR sequencing data for more than 15 patients, while MiXCR and VDJtools were used to process a few other patients. To correct CD4 versus CD8 sorting errors, any sequence found in both subsets at a frequency ratio below 5:1 was removed. CDR3 nucleotide sequences shared between donor and recipient were removed because the origin of such sequences could not be assigned. Alloreactive clones required at least 2-fold expansion over unstimulated cells and minimum CFSE-low frequency of 0.002% (template counts) or 0.001% (read counts). Clones detected in sequenced pre-transplant spleen, lymph node, or MLR CFSE-low populations of the donor or recipient were defined as mappable. Cumulative frequency of alloreactive clones was calculated as a percentage of all sequences weighted by copy number. Sourced from immuneACCESS, this table was stored by TCRdb with only in-frame sequences that have V and J called. A share of the clones is absent; for the studies checked, an unresolved V gene accounts for under half, and the remainder has no known explanation. D and trimming were read from the DNA, whereas the V and J calls and clone size are those reported in that table. The sample table contains more than 100,000 clones; only one count was recorded for 90% to 95% of them. About 3.3% of the sample goes to the ten largest clones.

The specimen was unstimulated CD8+ T cells sorted from spleen or lymph node cells, collected before intestinal transplant. This TCR came from a human donor who received an intestinal transplant. This sequence uses TRBV28 and TRBJ2-3; the D gene assignment is perhaps TRBD1 or TRBD2, with each matching 5 bases. The base sequence is TGTGCCAGCACCACTCCGAGGGTGGTAGGGGCAGATACGCAGTATTTT. Its translation reads: CASTTPRVVGADTQYF.